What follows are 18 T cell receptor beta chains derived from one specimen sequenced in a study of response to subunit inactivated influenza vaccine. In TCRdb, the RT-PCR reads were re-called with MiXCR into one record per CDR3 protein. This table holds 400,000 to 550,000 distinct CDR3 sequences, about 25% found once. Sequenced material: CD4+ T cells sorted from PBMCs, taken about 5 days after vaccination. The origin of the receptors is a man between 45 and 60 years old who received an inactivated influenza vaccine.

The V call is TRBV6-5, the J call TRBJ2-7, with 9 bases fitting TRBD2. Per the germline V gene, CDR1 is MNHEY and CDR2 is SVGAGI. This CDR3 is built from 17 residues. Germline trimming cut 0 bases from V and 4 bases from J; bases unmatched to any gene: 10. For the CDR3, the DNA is TGTGCCAGCAGTTACTCGAGGGTGGCGGGGGGGTCTTACGAGCAGTACTTC. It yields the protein CASSYSRVAGGSYEQYF.

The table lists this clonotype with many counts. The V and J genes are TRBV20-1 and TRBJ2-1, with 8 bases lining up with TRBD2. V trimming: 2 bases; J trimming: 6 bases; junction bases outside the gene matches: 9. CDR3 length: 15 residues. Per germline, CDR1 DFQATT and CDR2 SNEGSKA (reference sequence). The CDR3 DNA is TGCAGTGCTAGAAGTCCCAGCGGGGGTCCCAATGAGCAGTTCTTC. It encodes CSARSPSGGPNEQFF.

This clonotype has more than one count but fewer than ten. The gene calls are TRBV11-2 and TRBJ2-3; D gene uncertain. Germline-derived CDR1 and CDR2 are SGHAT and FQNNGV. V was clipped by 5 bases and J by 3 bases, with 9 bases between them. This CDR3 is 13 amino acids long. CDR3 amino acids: CASSPLVTDTQYF. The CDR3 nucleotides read TGTGCCAGCAGCCCCCTAGTGACAGATACGCAGTATTTT.

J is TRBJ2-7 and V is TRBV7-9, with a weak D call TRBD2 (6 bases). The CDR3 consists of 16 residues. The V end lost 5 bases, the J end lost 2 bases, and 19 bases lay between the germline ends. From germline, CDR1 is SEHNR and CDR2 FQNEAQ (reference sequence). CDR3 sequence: CASSPGGRTAAYEQYF. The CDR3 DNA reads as TGTGCCAGCAGCCCAGGAGGGCGGACTGCCGCCTACGAGCAGTACTTC. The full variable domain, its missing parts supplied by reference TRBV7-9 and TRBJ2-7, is DTGVSQNPRHKITKRGQNVTFRCDPISEHNRLYWYRQTLGQGPEFLTYFQNEAQLEKSRLLSDRFSAERPKGSFSTLEIQRTEQGDSAMYLCASSPGGRTAAYEQYFGPGTRLTVT.

CDR3 sequence: CSASDGEGGLNTQYF. In DNA, the CDR3 is TGCAGTGCTAGTGACGGGGAGGGAGGGCTGAATACGCAGTATTTT. V and J are TRBV20-1 and TRBJ2-3; 7 bases are a match to TRBD2. Per germline, CDR1 DFQATT and CDR2 SNEGSKA (reference sequence). The CDR3 runs 15 residues. Trimming cost V 3 bases and J 7 bases; bases outside gene matches: 13.

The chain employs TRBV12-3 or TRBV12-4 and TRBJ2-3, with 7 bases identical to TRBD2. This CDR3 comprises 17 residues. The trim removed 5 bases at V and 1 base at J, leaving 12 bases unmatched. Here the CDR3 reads CASSAPRLADGTDTQYF. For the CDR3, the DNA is TGTGCCAGCAGTGCCCCACGTCTAGCGGACGGCACAGATACGCAGTATTTT.

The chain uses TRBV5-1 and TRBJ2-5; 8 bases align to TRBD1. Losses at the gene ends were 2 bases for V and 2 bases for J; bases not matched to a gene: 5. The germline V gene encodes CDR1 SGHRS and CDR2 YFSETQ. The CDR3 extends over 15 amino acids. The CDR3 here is CASSFGTGRQETQYF. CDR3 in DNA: TGCGCCAGCAGCTTCGGGACAGGTCGACAAGAGACCCAGTACTTC.

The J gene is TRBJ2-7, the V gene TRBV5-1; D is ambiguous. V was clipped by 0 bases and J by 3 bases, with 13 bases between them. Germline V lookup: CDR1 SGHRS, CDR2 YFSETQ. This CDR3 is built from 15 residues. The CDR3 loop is CASSLGATAYYEQYF. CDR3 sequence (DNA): TGCGCCAGCAGCTTGGGGGCTACCGCTTACTACGAGCAGTACTTC. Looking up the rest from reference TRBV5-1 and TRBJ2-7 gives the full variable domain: KAGVTQTPRYLIKTRGQQVTLSCSPISGHRSVSWYQQTPGQGLQFLFEYFSETQRNKGNFPGRFSGRQFSNSRSEMNVSTLELGDSALYLCASSLGATAYYEQYFGPGTRLTVT.

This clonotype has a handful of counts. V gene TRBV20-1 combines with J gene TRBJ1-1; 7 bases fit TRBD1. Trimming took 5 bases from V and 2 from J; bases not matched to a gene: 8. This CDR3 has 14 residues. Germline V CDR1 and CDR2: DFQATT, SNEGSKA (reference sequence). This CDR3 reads CSARRRDRNTEAFF. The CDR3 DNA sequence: TGCAGTGCTCGCCGCCGGGACAGAAACACTGAAGCTTTCTTT.

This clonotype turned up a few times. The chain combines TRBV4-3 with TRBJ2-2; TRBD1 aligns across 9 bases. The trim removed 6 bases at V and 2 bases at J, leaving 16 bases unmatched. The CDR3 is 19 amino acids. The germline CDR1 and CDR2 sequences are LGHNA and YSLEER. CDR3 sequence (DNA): TGCGCCAGCAGTAGTACCACCGGGACAGGGAAGGTAAACACCGGGGAGCTGTTTTTT. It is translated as CASSSTTGTGKVNTGELFF.

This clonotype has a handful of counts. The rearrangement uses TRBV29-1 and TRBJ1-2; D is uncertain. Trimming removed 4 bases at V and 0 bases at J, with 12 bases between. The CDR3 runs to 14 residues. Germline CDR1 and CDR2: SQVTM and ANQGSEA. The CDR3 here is CSVGHRQSNYGYTF. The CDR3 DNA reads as TGCAGCGTTGGTCATCGGCAGTCTAACTATGGCTACACCTTC.

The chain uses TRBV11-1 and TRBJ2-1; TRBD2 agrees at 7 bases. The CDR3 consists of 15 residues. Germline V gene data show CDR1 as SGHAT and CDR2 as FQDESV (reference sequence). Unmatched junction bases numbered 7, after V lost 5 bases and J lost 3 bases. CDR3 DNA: TGTGCCAGCAGCCCCCGGACTAGACTCTACAATGAGCAGTTCTTC. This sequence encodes CASSPRTRLYNEQFF.

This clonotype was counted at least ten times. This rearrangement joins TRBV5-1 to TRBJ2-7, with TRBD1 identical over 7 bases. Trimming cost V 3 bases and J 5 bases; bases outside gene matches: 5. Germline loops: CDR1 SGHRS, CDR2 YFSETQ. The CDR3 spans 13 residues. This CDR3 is CASSYDRADEQYF. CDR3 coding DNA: TGCGCCAGCAGCTACGACAGGGCGGACGAGCAGTACTTC.

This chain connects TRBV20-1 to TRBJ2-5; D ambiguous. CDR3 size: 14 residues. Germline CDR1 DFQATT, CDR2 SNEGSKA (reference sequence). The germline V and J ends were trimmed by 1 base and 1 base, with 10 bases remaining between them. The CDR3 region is CSARGVSSQETQYF. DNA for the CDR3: TGCAGTGCTAGAGGTGTCTCCTCCCAAGAGACCCAGTACTTC.

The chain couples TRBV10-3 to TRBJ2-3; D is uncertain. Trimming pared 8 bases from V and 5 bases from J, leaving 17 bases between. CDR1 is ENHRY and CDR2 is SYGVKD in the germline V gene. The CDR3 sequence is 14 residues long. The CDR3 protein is CAIGERSSGDTQYF. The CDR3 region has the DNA TGTGCCATCGGGGAACGTAGTTCGGGAGATACGCAGTATTTT.

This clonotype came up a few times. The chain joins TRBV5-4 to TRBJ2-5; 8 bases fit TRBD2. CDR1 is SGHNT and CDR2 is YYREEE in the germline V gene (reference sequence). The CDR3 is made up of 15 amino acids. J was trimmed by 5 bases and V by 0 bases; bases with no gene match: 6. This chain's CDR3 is CASSLAGGGSETQYF. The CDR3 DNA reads TGTGCCAGCAGCTTGGCCGGGGGGGGGTCGGAGACCCAGTACTTC.

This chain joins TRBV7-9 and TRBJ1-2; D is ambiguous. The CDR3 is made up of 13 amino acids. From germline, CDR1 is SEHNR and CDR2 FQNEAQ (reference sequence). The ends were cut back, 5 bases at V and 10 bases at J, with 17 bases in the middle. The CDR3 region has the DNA TGTGCCAGCAGCCTCCCCGGAGGGTTTGCCTACACCTTC. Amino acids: CASSLPGGFAYTF. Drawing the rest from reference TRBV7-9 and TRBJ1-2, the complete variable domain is DTGVSQNPRHKITKRGQNVTFRCDPISEHNRLYWYRQTLGQGPEFLTYFQNEAQLEKSRLLSDRFSAERPKGSFSTLEIQRTEQGDSAMYLCASSLPGGFAYTFGSGTRLTVV.

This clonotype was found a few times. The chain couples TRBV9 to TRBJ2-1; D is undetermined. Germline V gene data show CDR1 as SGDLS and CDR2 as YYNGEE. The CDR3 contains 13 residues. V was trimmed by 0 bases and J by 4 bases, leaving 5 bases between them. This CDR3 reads CASSVGVYNEQFF. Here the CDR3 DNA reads TGTGCCAGCAGCGTAGGTGTTTACAATGAGCAGTTCTTC.